The 25 T cell receptor beta chains presented below share a single source sample, sequenced in a study of regulatory T cells in long-lasting Graves disease. Time point reported: persistent/refractory GD, antithyroid drugs over 5 years with positive TRAb. PBMCs were the source of the RNA used for TCR sequencing. Sequencing libraries for TCR beta were prepared with iRepertoire HTBI primers and Arm-PCR of CDR3 regions. TCRdb passed the multiplex PCR reads through MiXCR, listing each CDR3 protein once. The sample carries some 280,000 distinct CDR3 sequences, 22% recorded once. Here the sequenced sample was peripheral blood mononuclear cells (PBMCs), taken when the disease was refractory, from a patient treated with antithyroid drugs. Receptors originate from a female donor with Graves disease.

The sample holds a few counts of this clonotype. The chain has TRBV4-1 and TRBJ2-7, with 7 bases lining up with TRBD2. The germline gives CDR1 MGHRA, CDR2 YSYEKL. V gave up 0 bases and J gave up 4 bases; unmatched junction bases: 6. The CDR3 has 15 residues. The CDR3 spells CASSQDQGGGYEQYF. The CDR3 nucleotides read TGCGCCAGCAGCCAAGATCAAGGCGGGGGTTACGAGCAGTACTTC.

This clonotype was observed at least ten times. V and J are TRBV6-1 and TRBJ2-7; tentatively, D is TRBD1 (5 bases). This CDR3 is 14 amino acids long. V was trimmed by 6 bases and J by 6 bases, leaving 18 bases between them. Germline V gene lookup returns CDR1 MNHNS and CDR2 SASEGT. CDR3 sequence reads: CASSVDILWTEQYF. For the CDR3, the DNA is TGTGCCAGCAGCGTGGACATCTTGTGGACCGAGCAGTACTTC.

This clonotype was detected many times. This chain uses TRBV7-2 with TRBJ2-6; D remains ambiguous. Germline loops: CDR1 SGHTA, CDR2 FQGNSA. The CDR3 spans 15 residues. Trimming shortened V by 1 base and J by 0 bases, and 4 bases separated the two germline ends. The CDR3 region is CASSLDSSGANVLTF. As DNA, the CDR3 is TGTGCCAGCAGCTTAGACAGCTCTGGGGCCAACGTCCTGACTTTC.

For this clonotype: One junction end disagrees with the germline gene, perhaps due to a read error. The CDR3 spells CASSPWGPPPGENQYF. CDR3 bases: TGTGCCAGCAGCCCCTGGGGACCTCCCCCCGGGGAGAACCAGTACTTC. The J gene is TRBJ2-5, the V gene TRBV9, with D possibly called TRBD1 or TRBD2 (5 bases each). This CDR3 comprises 16 residues. The V gene's germline CDR1 is SGDLS and CDR2 YYNGEE.

This clonotype was counted only a few times. This chain uses TRBV28 with TRBJ1-3; D is unclear. The CDR3 is 17 residues long. The V and J ends lost 5 bases and 0 bases respectively, with 17 bases between them. Germline V gives CDR1 MDHEN, CDR2 SYDVKM. In DNA form, the CDR3 reads TGTGCCAGCAGTCTAAACCCGCGGGCCCCCTCTGGAAACACCATATATTTT. Amino acid sequence: CASSLNPRAPSGNTIYF.

This clonotype was counted at least ten times. The chain couples TRBV11-2 to TRBJ1-2; TRBD1 matches at 8 bases. CDR3 length equals 13 residues. Germline values: CDR1 SGHAT, CDR2 FQNNGV. V lost 5 bases, J lost 8 bases, and 7 bases stayed unmatched. CDR3 region: CASSQDRDLGYTF. CDR3 bases: TGTGCCAGCAGCCAGGACAGGGACTTGGGCTACACCTTC.

Only a few counts were recorded for this clonotype. V gene TRBV27 combines with J gene TRBJ2-7; D not resolved. The CDR3 loop spans 14 amino acids. Germline CDR1 and CDR2: MNHEY and SMNVEV (reference sequence). V was shortened by 5 bases and J by 6 bases, with 17 bases between the two germline ends. The CDR3 is CASSPGSRSGEQYF. In DNA form, the CDR3 reads TGTGCCAGCAGTCCTGGGTCCCGGTCGGGCGAGCAGTACTTC.

The V and J genes are TRBV4-1 and TRBJ2-3, with unresolved D. There are 14 residues in the CDR3. Trimming stripped 0 bases from V and 2 bases from J, with 6 bases between. CDR1 and CDR2 (germline): MGHRA, YSYEKL. The CDR3, as DNA: TGCGCCAGCAGCCAAGACCCCCTCACAGATACGCAGTATTTT. Its translation: CASSQDPLTDTQYF.

The J gene is TRBJ2-7, the V gene TRBV27, with TRBD1 identical over 7 bases. V shed 6 bases, J shed 2 bases, and the junction held 7 bases outside the gene matches. Germline values: CDR1 MNHEY, CDR2 SMNVEV (reference sequence). CDR3 length: 14 amino acids. CDR3 nucleotide sequence: TGTGCCAGCAGCGACGACAGGGTGGCCTACGAGCAGTACTTC. Translated: CASSDDRVAYEQYF.

As to this clonotype: Possible read error: a much larger clone is one base away. The chain carries TRBV28 and TRBJ2-2; possibly TRBD2 for D (6 bases). Germline V gene sequence: CDR1 MDHEN, CDR2 SYDVKM. The CDR3 has 14 amino acids. CDR3 sequence reads: CASSSPGSGGEPFF. The CDR3 nucleotides read TGTGCCAGCAGTTCTCCCGGAAGCGGCGGGGAGCCGTTTTTT.

This clonotype has a handful of counts. The J gene is TRBJ2-5, the V gene TRBV4-3, with 7 bases fitting TRBD1. The CDR3 runs 14 residues. The ends lost 6 bases at V and 5 bases at J; junction bases unmatched: 9. Germline V gene sequence: CDR1 LGHNA, CDR2 YSLEER. The CDR3 sequence: CASRRDQGVETQYF. In DNA, the CDR3 is TGCGCCAGCAGACGGGACCAGGGGGTTGAGACCCAGTACTTC.

This clonotype occurred a few times. The genes are TRBV6-1 and TRBJ1-1; unclear D gene. Trimming pared 6 bases from V and 7 bases from J, leaving 9 bases between. This CDR3 region has 11 residues. Per the germline V gene, CDR1 is MNHNS and CDR2 is SASEGT. The CDR3 protein is CASRGFDEAFF. The DNA of the CDR3 is TGTGCCAGCAGAGGGTTTGATGAAGCTTTCTTT.

This clonotype was seen a few times. The chain carries TRBV9 and TRBJ2-5; 10 bases agree with TRBD2. V shed 1 base and J 4 bases; nucleotides not matched to a gene: 4. CDR3 size: 15 residues. Looked up from germline, CDR1 is SGDLS and CDR2 is YYNGEE. Here the CDR3 reads CASSVSSGSRETQYF. The DNA of the CDR3 is TGTGCCAGCAGCGTATCTAGCGGGAGCAGAGAGACCCAGTACTTC. Full variable domain (rest looked up from reference TRBV9 and TRBJ2-5): DSGVTQTPKHLITATGQRVTLRCSPRSGDLSVYWYQQSLDQGLQFLIQYYNGEERAKGNILERFSAQQFPDLHSELNLSSLELGDSALYFCASSVSSGSRETQYFGPGTRLLVL.

This clonotype was observed many times. This chain joins TRBV28 and TRBJ1-1; a weak D match, TRBD1 (5 bases). V was shortened by 5 bases and J by 3 bases, with 16 bases between the two germline ends. Germline V gives CDR1 MDHEN, CDR2 SYDVKM. This CDR3 has 15 residues. The CDR3 nucleotides are TGTGCCAGCAGTGGGAGGGGAAGTATGGACACTGAAGCTTTCTTT. This gives the protein CASSGRGSMDTEAFF.

V and J are TRBV20-1 and TRBJ2-1; TRBD2 aligns across 12 bases. The ends lost 5 bases at V and 6 bases at J; junction bases unmatched: 5. CDR3 size: 14 residues. From germline, CDR1 is DFQATT and CDR2 SNEGSKA (reference sequence). In DNA, the CDR3 is TGCAGTGCTTCTAGCGGGAGGGTAGGCAATGAGCAGTTCTTC. This translates into CSASSGRVGNEQFF.

This clonotype was recorded at least ten times. V and J are TRBV7-9 and TRBJ2-5; 7 bases are a match to TRBD2. CDR1 and CDR2 from the germline V gene are SEHNR and FQNEAQ (reference sequence). CDR3 length equals 16 residues. The trim removed 7 bases at V and 2 bases at J, leaving 13 bases unmatched. The CDR3 here is CASNREEREGQETQYF. For the CDR3, the DNA is TGTGCCAGCAACCGGGAAGAGCGGGAAGGGCAAGAGACCCAGTACTTC.

The J gene is TRBJ2-7, the V gene TRBV7-9; TRBD1 aligns across 10 bases. Germline V lookup: CDR1 SEHNR, CDR2 FQNEAQ (reference sequence). V lost 6 bases and J lost 6; bases outside the gene matches: 11. The CDR3 spans 15 residues. This chain's CDR3 is CASSGPGQGSPEQYF. CDR3 DNA: TGTGCCAGCAGTGGTCCGGGACAGGGGTCCCCCGAGCAGTACTTC. The whole variable domain, remainder taken from reference TRBV7-9 and TRBJ2-7, is DTGVSQNPRHKITKRGQNVTFRCDPISEHNRLYWYRQTLGQGPEFLTYFQNEAQLEKSRLLSDRFSAERPKGSFSTLEIQRTEQGDSAMYLCASSGPGQGSPEQYFGPGTRLTVT.

A remark on this clonotype: A read error may explain this, as a much larger clone is one base away. The chain links TRBV12-3 or TRBV12-4 to TRBJ1-5; D might be TRBD1 or TRBD2, each matching 5 bases. The J call may be faulty, since TRBJ2-3 better matches the DNA end. There are 13 residues in the CDR3. Written as DNA, the CDR3 is TGTGCCAGCAGTACCCGAGGGGTCCGGGCCCAGTATTTT. This codes for CASSTRGVRAQYF.

The chain recombines TRBV27 with TRBJ2-2, with D possibly TRBD2 on 5 matching bases. Trimming took off 2 bases at V and 1 base at J, with 8 bases between the two ends. CDR1 is MNHEY, CDR2 SMNVEV, per germline (reference sequence). This CDR3 has 15 residues. CDR3 region: CASSLHGVNTGELFF. DNA of the CDR3: TGTGCCAGCAGTTTACACGGGGTGAACACCGGGGAGCTGTTTTTT.

The chain uses TRBV5-5 and TRBJ1-2, with D maybe TRBD1 (5 bases). V shed 5 bases and J shed 2 bases, with 10 bases lying between them. CDR1 SGHKS and CDR2 YYEKEE come from the germline V gene (reference sequence). The CDR3 extends over 13 amino acids. The CDR3 DNA sequence: TGTGCCAGCAGATCCGACAGAAACTATGGCTACACCTTC. Translating it yields CASRSDRNYGYTF. The variable domain in full, completed from reference TRBV5-5 and TRBJ1-2, reads DAGVTQSPTHLIKTRGQQVTLRCSPISGHKSVSWYQQVLGQGPQFIFQYYEKEERGRGNFPDRFSARQFPNYSSELNVNALLLGDSALYLCASRSDRNYGYTFGSGTRLTVV.

This clonotype was counted once. J is TRBJ2-5 and V is TRBV4-2; 15 nucleotides line up with TRBD2. Unmatched junction bases numbered 8, after V lost 5 bases and J lost 4 bases. The CDR3 has 17 amino acids. The germline gives CDR1 LGHNA, CDR2 YNFKEQ. CDR3 DNA sequence: TGTGCCAGCAGCTTCCGGACTAGCGGGAGGGCCGGAGAGACCCAGTACTTC. Amino acids: CASSFRTSGRAGETQYF.

The chain employs TRBV10-3 and TRBJ1-5; 7 bases are a match to TRBD1. CDR1 is ENHRY and CDR2 is SYGVKD in the germline V gene. CDR3 length: 13 residues. The V gene end was trimmed by 6 bases and the J gene end by 5 bases; junction bases not matched to a gene: 4. The CDR3 DNA reads as TGTGCCATCAGAGACAGGGAAGATCAGCCCCAGCATTTT. It yields the protein CAIRDREDQPQHF.

This clonotype was found many times. This chain joins TRBV28 and TRBJ2-5, with 7 bases aligning to TRBD2. The V gene end was trimmed by 3 bases and the J gene end by 0 bases; junction bases not matched to a gene: 10. The CDR3 is 17 residues long. The V gene's germline CDR1 is MDHEN and CDR2 SYDVKM. The CDR3 loop is CASSFAPLAAYQETQYF. The CDR3 coding sequence is TGTGCCAGCAGTTTTGCCCCCCTAGCGGCGTACCAAGAGACCCAGTACTTC.

The chain recombines TRBV28 with TRBJ2-1; 8 bases match TRBD2. V shed 5 bases and J 3 bases; nucleotides not matched to a gene: 3. This CDR3 has 14 amino acids. Per germline, CDR1 MDHEN and CDR2 SYDVKM. For the CDR3, the DNA is TGTGCCAGCAGTACTAGCGGAGTCTACAATGAGCAGTTCTTC. The encoded protein is CASSTSGVYNEQFF.

This chain joins TRBV30 and TRBJ1-2; TRBD1 is a possible D gene (5 bases). This CDR3 contains 12 residues. V lost 1 base and J lost 8, with 11 bases in between. CDR1 is GTSNPN and CDR2 is SVGIG in the germline V gene (reference sequence). The CDR3 reads CAWSEQVGGYTF. The CDR3, as DNA: TGTGCCTGGAGTGAACAGGTCGGGGGCTACACCTTC.